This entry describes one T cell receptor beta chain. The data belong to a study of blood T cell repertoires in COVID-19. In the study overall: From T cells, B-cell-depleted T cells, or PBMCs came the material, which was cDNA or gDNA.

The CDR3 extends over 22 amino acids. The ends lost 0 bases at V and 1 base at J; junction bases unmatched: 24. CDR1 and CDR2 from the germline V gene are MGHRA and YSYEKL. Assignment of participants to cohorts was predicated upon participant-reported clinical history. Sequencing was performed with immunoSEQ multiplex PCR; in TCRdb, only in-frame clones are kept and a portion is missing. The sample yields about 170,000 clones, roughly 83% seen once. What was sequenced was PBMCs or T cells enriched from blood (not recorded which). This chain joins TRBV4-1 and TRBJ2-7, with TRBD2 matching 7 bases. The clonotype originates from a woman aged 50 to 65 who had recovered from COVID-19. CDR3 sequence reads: CASSQERFSFQRDGSFSYEQYV. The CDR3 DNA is TGCGCCAGCAGCCAAGAAAGATTTAGTTTTCAGCGGGACGGGTCTTTTTCCTACGAGCAGTACGTC.